Shown below are 30 T cell receptor beta chains from a single sample sequenced in a study of OX40 agonist ivuxolimab in advanced cancers. The data were produced by immunoSEQ multiplex PCR, yet TCRdb's version contains in-frame clones alone and is incomplete. This table holds 100,000 or so clones, approximately 90% found once. Sequenced here: CD4+ or CD8+ T cells sorted from blood, sampled in a trial of the OX40 agonist ivuxolimab. The receptors were sampled from an adult with an advanced solid tumor such as melanoma, head and neck, liver or kidney cancer.

This rearrangement joins TRBV27 to TRBJ2-3; D ambiguous. Germline CDR1 reads MNHEY; CDR2 reads SMNVEV (reference sequence). The CDR3 is 13 amino acids. Trimming pared 3 bases from V and 5 bases from J, leaving 9 bases between. CDR3 in amino acids: CASSFAAGDTQYF. CDR3 coding DNA: TGTGCCAGCAGTTTTGCGGCAGGAGATACGCAGTATTTT.

This sequence joins TRBV4-1 and TRBJ1-3, with a tentative D call TRBD1 (5 bases). In germline, CDR1 is MGHRA, CDR2 YSYEKL. Trimming took 2 bases from V and 0 from J, leaving 14 bases between them. The CDR3 is 17 residues long. As DNA, the CDR3 is TGCGCCAGCAGCCAATACTGGGGGGAGAGCTCTGGAAACACCATATATTTT. It is translated as CASSQYWGESSGNTIYF.

This chain links TRBV7-2 with TRBJ2-3, with 8 bases lining up with TRBD1. CDR1 is SGHTA and CDR2 is FQGNSA in the germline V gene. Unmatched junction bases numbered 7, after V lost 5 bases and J lost 6 bases. The CDR3 covers 14 residues. The DNA of the CDR3 is TGTGCCAGCAGCGCCCGACAGGGGAGGGATACGCAGTATTTT. It specifies CASSARQGRDTQYF.

The CDR3 nucleotides read TGTGCCAGCACCCCAGCGGGGATCTATGGCTACACCTTC. It codes for CASTPAGIYGYTF. The rearrangement joins TRBV6-6 to TRBJ1-2; no clear D. V lost 7 bases and J 4 bases, leaving 13 bases between the germline ends. CDR1 is MNHNY, CDR2 SVGAGI, per germline (reference sequence). The CDR3 covers 13 residues.

V and J are TRBV27 and TRBJ2-7; 11 bases are a match to TRBD2. This CDR3 comprises 15 residues. V was pared by 3 bases and J by 3 bases, with 4 bases of the junction left unmatched. Germline V lookup: CDR1 MNHEY, CDR2 SMNVEV (reference sequence). CDR3 sequence: CASSLGTSGSYEQYF. The CDR3 nucleotides read TGTGCCAGCAGTTTGGGGACTAGCGGCAGCTACGAGCAGTACTTC.

The CDR3 DNA sequence: TGTGCCAGCAGTTGGGGCAATGAGCAGTTCTTC. It is translated as CASSWGNEQFF. The chain employs TRBV2 and TRBJ2-1, with D unresolved. V lost 5 bases, J lost 6 bases, and 5 bases lay in between. Germline V gene lookup returns CDR1 SNHLY and CDR2 FYNNEI. The CDR3 spans 11 residues. Full variable domain (missing parts from reference TRBV2 and TRBJ2-1): EPEVTQTPSHQVTQMGQEVILRCVPISNHLYFYWYRQILGQKVEFLVSFYNNEISEKSEIFDDQFSVERPDGSNFTLKIRSTKLEDSAMYFCASSWGNEQFFGPGTRLTVL.

V gene TRBV28 combines with J gene TRBJ1-4, with TRBD1 matching 8 bases. The CDR3 has 18 residues. V lost 1 base, J lost 8 bases, and 15 bases stayed unmatched. Germline V CDR1 and CDR2: MDHEN, SYDVKM. The chain's CDR3 is CASSLLRGGQGAGEKLFF. CDR3 coding DNA: TGTGCCAGCAGTTTATTGAGAGGAGGGCAGGGGGCAGGGGAAAAACTGTTTTTT. Variable domain in full (rest from reference TRBV28 and TRBJ1-4): DVKVTQSSRYLVKRTGEKVFLECVQDMDHENMFWYRQDPGLGLRLIYFSYDVKMKEKGDIPEGYSVSREKKERFSLILESASTNQTSMYLCASSLLRGGQGAGEKLFFGSGTQLSVL.

The rearrangement links TRBV9 to TRBJ1-5, with a weak D call TRBD1 (5 bases). The CDR3 covers 14 residues. V shed 0 bases and J shed 6 bases, with 10 bases lying between them. Germline V gives CDR1 SGDLS, CDR2 YYNGEE. The DNA of the CDR3 is TGTGCCAGCAGCGTAGATGGGGCTGGTCAGCCCCAGCATTTT. It encodes CASSVDGAGQPQHF.

CDR3 DNA sequence: TGTGCCAGCCTCCAGGGTAGCCGGGTGGGTTTTTACAATGAGCAGTTCTTC. It encodes CASLQGSRVGFYNEQFF. This rearrangement joins TRBV21-1 to TRBJ2-1; the D call in the table, TRBD1, was not verified against the DNA. TRBV21-1 is a recognized pseudogene. This CDR3 region has 17 residues.

The chain joins TRBV5-5 to TRBJ1-5, with D perhaps TRBD1 (5 bases). V gave up 2 bases and J gave up 3 bases, with 12 bases separating them. The CDR3 totals 15 residues. Germline lookup yields CDR1 SGHKS and CDR2 YYEKEE (reference sequence). The CDR3 is CASSFGGGFNQPQHF. CDR3 bases: TGTGCCAGCAGCTTTGGGGGTGGGTTCAATCAGCCCCAGCATTTT.

The CDR3 sequence is CASRRTGWGEQYF. CDR3 sequence (DNA): TGTGCCAGCAGACGGACAGGGTGGGGCGAGCAGTACTTC. The V and J genes are TRBV27 and TRBJ2-7; 8 nucleotides match TRBD1. This CDR3 has 13 residues. V shed 6 bases and J 6 bases; nucleotides not matched to a gene: 7. Per germline, CDR1 MNHEY and CDR2 SMNVEV (reference sequence).

The chain is built from TRBV6-5 and TRBJ2-2; D unclear. This CDR3 has 15 amino acids. Trimming left V 10 bases short and J 3 bases short, with 18 bases between. The V gene's germline CDR1 is MNHEY and CDR2 SVGAGI. For the CDR3, the DNA is TGTGCCACCCAGCCCGAGAATGGGTACACCGGGGAGCTGTTTTTT. The encoded protein is CATQPENGYTGELFF.

This clone showed up just once. This rearrangement joins TRBV29-1 to TRBJ2-7; D is possibly TRBD1 or TRBD2 (5 bases each). The germline V gene encodes CDR1 SQVTM and CDR2 ANQGSEA. The V gene lost 5 bases and the J gene lost 2 bases, with 13 bases spanning the gap. The CDR3 sequence is 13 residues long. CDR3 DNA: TGCAGCGTTAAGAGGGGTCCTGCCTACGAGCAGTACTTC. This codes for CSVKRGPAYEQYF.

This clone has only a few counts. V usage is TRBV15 and J usage is TRBJ1-1; D gene ambiguous. CDR1 is LNHNV, CDR2 YYDKDF, per germline (reference sequence). Trimming cost V 2 bases and J 6 bases, with 13 bases left between them. The CDR3 consists of 14 residues. The CDR3 loop reads CATSRTTGFAEAFF. The CDR3 DNA sequence: TGTGCCACCAGCAGAACTACGGGTTTCGCTGAAGCTTTCTTT.

This chain links TRBV11-2 with TRBJ2-1; 12 nucleotides match TRBD2. After removal of 1 base from V and 12 bases from J, the junction contained 4 bases not matched to a gene. The CDR3 sequence is 14 residues long. Per the germline V gene, CDR1 is SGHAT and CDR2 is FQNNGV. The CDR3 DNA sequence: TGTGCCAGCAGCTTAGGGTCGACTAGCGGGAGGCAGTTCTTC. This codes for CASSLGSTSGRQFF. The variable domain in full, with the rest retrieved from reference TRBV11-2 and TRBJ2-1, is EAGVAQSPRYKIIEKRQSVAFWCNPISGHATLYWYQQILGQGPKLLIQFQNNGVVDDSQLPKDRFSAERLKGVDSTLKIQPAKLEDSAVYLCASSLGSTSGRQFFGPGTRLTVL.

The J gene is TRBJ1-1, the V gene TRBV5-4; D not certain. The V end was cut by 4 bases, the J end by 2 bases, with 9 bases between. The CDR3 covers 13 residues. Germline V gene data show CDR1 as SGHNT and CDR2 as YYREEE (reference sequence). The CDR3 nucleotides read TGTGCCAGCAGCGTGGACGCAAACACTGAAGCTTTCTTT. This translates into CASSVDANTEAFF. The entire variable domain, with the rest obtained from reference TRBV5-4 and TRBJ1-1, is as follows: ETGVTQSPTHLIKTRGQQVTLRCSSQSGHNTVSWYQQALGQGPQFIFQYYREEENGRGNFPPRFSGLQFPNYSSELNVNALELDDSALYLCASSVDANTEAFFGQGTRLTVV.

The CDR3 is CASKIGTGHGELFF. The CDR3 region has the DNA TGTGCCAGCAAAATCGGGACAGGGCACGGGGAGCTGTTTTTT. The rearrangement links TRBV6-5 to TRBJ2-2; 9 nucleotides align to TRBD1. The CDR3 has 14 amino acids. Per the germline V gene, CDR1 is MNHEY and CDR2 is SVGAGI. Trimming at V came to 7 bases and at J to 7 bases, leaving 7 bases not matched to a gene.

The chain employs TRBV29-1 and TRBJ2-7, with 11 bases identical to TRBD1. With V trimmed by 6 bases and J by 5 bases, 3 bases remained unmatched. Germline V gene sequence: CDR1 SQVTM, CDR2 ANQGSEA. The length of the CDR3 is 12 residues. CDR3 protein: CSVGTGGNEQYF. CDR3 sequence (DNA): TGCAGCGTGGGGACAGGGGGAAACGAGCAGTACTTC.

This chain links TRBV18 with TRBJ2-3; tentative D call: TRBD2 (6 bases). The CDR3 extends over 16 amino acids. Per germline, CDR1 KGHSH and CDR2 LQKENI. The ends were cut back, 0 bases at V and 4 bases at J, with 14 bases in the middle. In DNA form, the CDR3 reads TGTGCCAGCTCACCACCAGGACTTGCTAGCGCAGATACGCAGTATTTT. Its translation is CASSPPGLASADTQYF.

V is TRBV4-2 and J is TRBJ1-5, with TRBD1 matching 7 bases. Germline V gene sequence: CDR1 LGHNA, CDR2 YNFKEQ. J was trimmed by 4 bases and V by 1 base; bases with no gene match: 4. This CDR3 is built from 15 residues. CDR3 DNA sequence: TGTGCCAGCAGCCAAGGGTACAGGGGAAATCAGCCCCAGCATTTT. Translation gives CASSQGYRGNQPQHF.

The V gene is TRBV20-1, the J gene TRBJ2-7; D unclear. CDR1 DFQATT and CDR2 SNEGSKA come from the germline V gene (reference sequence). The CDR3 covers 10 residues. The V end lost 3 bases, the J end lost 4 bases, and 4 bases lay between the germline ends. CDR3 bases: TGCAGTGCTAGGATGTACGAGCAGTACTTC. Translating gives CSARMYEQYF.

This clone was seen only once. The chain is built from TRBV19 and TRBJ1-5; D gene ambiguous. The germline gives CDR1 LNHDA, CDR2 SQIVND (reference sequence). The length of the CDR3 is 14 residues. The V gene lost 1 base and the J gene lost 11 bases, with 15 bases spanning the gap. The CDR3 loop is CASSIGALFLSQHF. In DNA, the CDR3 is TGTGCCAGTAGTATAGGTGCCCTTTTCTTGTCCCAGCATTTT.

The V and J genes are TRBV6-1 and TRBJ2-7; D is perhaps TRBD2 (6 bases). Deletions cut 3 bases from V and 2 bases from J, with 14 bases between. From germline, CDR1 is MNHNS and CDR2 SASEGT. The CDR3 spans 15 residues. The CDR3 spells CASSDRTGVAYEQYF. DNA for the CDR3: TGTGCCAGCAGTGATCGTACGGGAGTGGCCTACGAGCAGTACTTC.

This clone was seen only once. This rearrangement joins TRBV6-1 to TRBJ2-2; D gene uncertain. Germline V lookup: CDR1 MNHNS, CDR2 SASEGT. The CDR3 is made up of 11 amino acids. V gave up 10 bases and J gave up 0 bases, with 3 bases separating them. In DNA form, the CDR3 reads TGTGCCATCGCGAACACCGGGGAGCTGTTTTTT. It specifies CAIANTGELFF.

The rearrangement links TRBV11-2 to TRBJ1-4, with D uncertain. CDR1 SGHAT and CDR2 FQNNGV come from the germline V gene. The CDR3 runs to 11 residues. The ends were cut back, 3 bases at V and 7 bases at J, with 3 bases in the middle. The CDR3 DNA sequence: TGTGCCAGCAGCTTCGGTGAAAAACTGTTTTTT. It is translated as CASSFGEKLFF. The entire variable domain, with the rest obtained from reference TRBV11-2 and TRBJ1-4, is as follows: EAGVAQSPRYKIIEKRQSVAFWCNPISGHATLYWYQQILGQGPKLLIQFQNNGVVDDSQLPKDRFSAERLKGVDSTLKIQPAKLEDSAVYLCASSFGEKLFFGSGTQLSVL.

The V gene is TRBV7-9, the J gene TRBJ1-4, with 8 bases aligning to TRBD1. With 1 base clipped from V and 2 bases from J, the junction kept 3 bases outside the gene matches. The CDR3 is 16 amino acids. Germline V gene sequence: CDR1 SEHNR, CDR2 FQNEAQ (reference sequence). CDR3 in amino acids: CASSLVGDRTNEKLFF. The CDR3 DNA is TGTGCCAGCAGCTTAGTTGGGGACAGGACTAATGAAAAACTGTTTTTT.

The chain uses TRBV6-1 and TRBJ1-1, with D hard to call. This CDR3 region has 13 residues. From germline, CDR1 is MNHNS and CDR2 SASEGT. The germline V and J ends were trimmed by 6 bases and 0 bases, with 8 bases remaining between them. In DNA, the CDR3 is TGTGCCAGCAGCCTAGGAATGAACACTGAAGCTTTCTTT. Its translation: CASSLGMNTEAFF.

Note on this clone: The same CDR3 also results from other DNA sequences found in this sample. The chain has TRBV7-8 and TRBJ2-2; 7 bases fit TRBD2. Germline CDR1 SGHVS, CDR2 FQNEAQ. V was clipped by 0 bases and J by 4 bases; unmatched bases: 2. The CDR3 is 15 residues long. The CDR3 sequence: CASSLAGGGTGELFF. CDR3 in DNA: TGTGCCAGCAGCTTAGCGGGCGGGGGCACCGGGGAGCTGTTTTTT.

This rearrangement joins TRBV28 to TRBJ1-2; D is perhaps TRBD1 (5 bases). Germline V gives CDR1 MDHEN, CDR2 SYDVKM. The CDR3 has 17 amino acids. The V gene lost 3 bases and the J gene lost 4 bases, with 21 bases spanning the gap. The CDR3 nucleotides are TGTGCCAGCAGTTTCGACGCCCGGGGCGGTTGGAGCTATGGCTACACCTTC. It translates to CASSFDARGGWSYGYTF.

This chain joins TRBV30 and TRBJ2-2; weak D call: TRBD2 (6 bases). Between the trimmed V and J ends, which lost 1 base and 6 bases, there was a span of 18 bases. The CDR3 totals 16 residues. Germline-derived CDR1 and CDR2 are GTSNPN and SVGIG (reference sequence). CDR3 region: CAWSGSAGWVSGELFF. In DNA form, the CDR3 reads TGTGCCTGGAGTGGGTCGGCGGGGTGGGTCTCCGGGGAGCTGTTTTTT.